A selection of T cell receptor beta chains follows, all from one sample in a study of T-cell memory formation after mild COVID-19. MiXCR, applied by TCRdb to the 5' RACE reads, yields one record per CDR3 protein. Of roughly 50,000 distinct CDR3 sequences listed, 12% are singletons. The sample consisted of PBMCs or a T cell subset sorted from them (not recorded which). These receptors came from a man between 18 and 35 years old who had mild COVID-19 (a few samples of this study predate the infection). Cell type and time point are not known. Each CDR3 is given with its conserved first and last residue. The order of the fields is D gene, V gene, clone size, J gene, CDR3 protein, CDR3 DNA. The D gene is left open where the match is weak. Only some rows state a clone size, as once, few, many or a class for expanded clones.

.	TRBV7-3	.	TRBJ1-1	CASSGGAGMNTEAFF	TGTGCCAGCAGTGGTGGTGCAGGGATGAACACTGAAGCTTTCTTT
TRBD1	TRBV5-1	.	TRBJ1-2	CASRPTGDYGYTF	TGCGCCAGCAGGCCTACAGGGGACTATGGCTACACCTTC
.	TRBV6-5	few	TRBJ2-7	CASSYSRARGLYEQYF	TGTGCCAGCAGTTACTCGAGGGCCAGAGGCCTCTACGAGCAGTACTTC
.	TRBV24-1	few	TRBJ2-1	CATSDEVRYNEQFF	TGTGCCACCAGTGATGAGGTACGGTACAATGAGCAGTTCTTC
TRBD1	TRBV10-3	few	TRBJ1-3	CAISESRQGFSGNTIYF	TGTGCCATCAGTGAGTCAAGACAGGGTTTCTCTGGAAACACCATATATTTT
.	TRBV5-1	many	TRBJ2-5	CASSLGSGQQETQYF	TGCGCCAGCAGCTTGGGATCAGGGCAACAAGAGACCCAGTACTTC
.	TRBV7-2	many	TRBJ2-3	CASSLGTRTSTDTQYF	TGTGCCAGCAGCTTAGGTACCAGGACTAGCACAGATACGCAGTATTTT
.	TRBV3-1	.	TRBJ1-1	CASSPVANALEAFF	TGTGCCAGCAGCCCGGTAGCCAACGCCCTTGAAGCTTTCTTT
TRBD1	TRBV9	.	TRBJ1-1	CASSDSDRGLAEAFF	TGTGCCAGCAGCGATTCTGACAGGGGTCTCGCTGAAGCTTTCTTT
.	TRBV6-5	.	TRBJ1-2	CASAPDGTYGYTF	TGTGCCAGCGCTCCGGACGGTACTTATGGCTACACCTTC
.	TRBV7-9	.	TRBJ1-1	CASSLELGSAEAFF	TGTGCCAGCAGCTTAGAACTAGGTAGCGCTGAAGCTTTCTTT
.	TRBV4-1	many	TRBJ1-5	CASSQDPGGYQPQHF	TGCGCCAGCAGCCAAGATCCCGGGGGGTATCAGCCCCAGCATTTT
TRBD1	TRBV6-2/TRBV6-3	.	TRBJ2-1	CASSYLRDSDRGEQFF	TGTGCCAGCAGTTACCTCCGGGACTCCGACAGGGGTGAGCAGTTCTTC
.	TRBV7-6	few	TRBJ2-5	CASSLNTGSLGETQYF	TGTGCCAGCAGCTTAAACACAGGGAGTCTAGGAGAGACCCAGTACTTC
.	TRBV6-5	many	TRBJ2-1	CASSPLPSAFAYNEQFF	TGTGCCAGCAGCCCACTTCCTAGCGCCTTCGCCTACAATGAGCAGTTCTTC
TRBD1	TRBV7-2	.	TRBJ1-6	CASSPTGVSPLHF	TGTGCCAGCAGCCCCACAGGGGTATCACCCCTCCACTTT
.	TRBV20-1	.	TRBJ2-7	CSATPIQGDDEQYF	TGCAGTGCTACCCCCATCCAGGGTGACGACGAGCAGTACTTC
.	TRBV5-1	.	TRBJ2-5	CASSRGGETQYF	TGCGCCAGCAGCAGGGGGGGAGAGACCCAGTACTTC
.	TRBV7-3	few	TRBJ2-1	CASSFTSSYNEQFF	TGTGCCAGCAGCTTTACGAGCTCCTACAATGAGCAGTTCTTC
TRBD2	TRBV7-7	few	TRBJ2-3	CASSPSRGGRTSTDTQYF	TGTGCCAGCAGCCCTAGTCGGGGGGGGCGTACTAGCACAGATACGCAGTATTTT
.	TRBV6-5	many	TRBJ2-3	CASRTGGVDTQYF	TGTGCCAGCAGGACCGGGGGAGTGGATACGCAGTATTTT
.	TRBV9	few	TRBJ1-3	CASSVASGAGNTIYF	TGTGCCAGCAGCGTAGCGTCAGGGGCTGGAAACACCATATATTTT
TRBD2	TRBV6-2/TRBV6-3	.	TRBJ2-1	CASSLAGLAQFF	TGTGCCAGCAGTTTAGCGGGACTAGCGCAGTTCTTC
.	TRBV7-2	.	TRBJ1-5	CASSPGVDQPQHF	TGTGCCAGCAGCCCAGGGGTCGATCAGCCCCAGCATTTT
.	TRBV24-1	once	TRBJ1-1	CATELASGVTEAFF	TGTGCCACCGAATTGGCCTCCGGGGTTACCGAAGCTTTCTTT
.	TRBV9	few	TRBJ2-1	CASSPRQGERREQFF	TGTGCCAGCAGCCCCCGTCAGGGTGAAAGGCGTGAGCAGTTCTTC
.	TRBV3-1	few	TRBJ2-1	CASSQDPGSTVHNEQFF	TGTGCCAGCAGCCAAGATCCTGGTAGTACCGTACACAATGAGCAGTTCTTC
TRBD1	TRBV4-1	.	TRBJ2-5	CASSQATGQETQYF	TGCGCCAGCAGCCAAGCGACAGGGCAAGAGACCCAGTACTTC
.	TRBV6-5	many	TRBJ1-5	CASSSQPTGRYQPQHF	TGTGCCAGCAGTTCCCAACCCACAGGACGGTATCAGCCCCAGCATTTT
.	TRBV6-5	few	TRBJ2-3	CASKRNVRGPPGTDTQYF	TGTGCCAGCAAGCGGAACGTGCGGGGGCCCCCCGGCACAGATACGCAGTATTTT
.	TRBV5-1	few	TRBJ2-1	CASSWDPTGFRFF	TGCGCCAGCAGCTGGGACCCTACAGGGTTTCGGTTCTTC
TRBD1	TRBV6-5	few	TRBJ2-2	CASSGFTGARARTGELFF	TGTGCCAGCAGTGGTTTCACAGGGGCGAGGGCCCGAACCGGGGAGCTGTTTTTT
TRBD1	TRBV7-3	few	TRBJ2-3	CASSPDRGVADTQYF	TGTGCCAGCAGCCCGGACAGGGGTGTCGCAGATACGCAGTATTTT
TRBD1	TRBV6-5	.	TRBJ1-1	CASSLDRGTTEAFF	TGTGCCAGCAGTCTCGACAGGGGGACGACTGAAGCTTTCTTT
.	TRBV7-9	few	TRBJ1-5	CASSLETAAEPQHF	TGTGCCAGCAGCTTGGAGACGGCGGCGGAGCCCCAGCATTTT
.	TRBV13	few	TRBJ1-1	CASSLLGAAEAFF	TGTGCCAGCAGCTTACTTGGGGCAGCTGAAGCTTTCTTT
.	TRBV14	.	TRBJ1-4	CASSRQRATNEKLFF	TGTGCCAGCAGCCGACAGAGGGCAACTAATGAAAAACTGTTTTTT
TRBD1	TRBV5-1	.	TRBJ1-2	CASNGPGQGKQSYGYTF	TGCGCCAGCAATGGGCCGGGACAGGGGAAGCAATCCTATGGCTACACCTTC
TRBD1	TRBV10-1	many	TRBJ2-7	CASSRGTGGTYEQYF	TGCGCCAGCAGTAGAGGTACAGGGGGGACCTACGAGCAGTACTTC
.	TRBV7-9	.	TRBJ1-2	CASSRGGGYGYTF	TGTGCCAGCAGCCGCGGAGGCGGCTATGGCTACACCTTC
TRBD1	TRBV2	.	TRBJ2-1	CASRQGTYNEQFF	TGTGCCAGCAGACAGGGGACCTACAATGAGCAGTTCTTC
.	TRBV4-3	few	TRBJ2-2	CASSQVVLWSGELFF	TGCGCCAGCAGCCAAGTGGTCCTGTGGTCCGGGGAGCTGTTTTTT